The 9 T cell receptor beta chains reported below all come from one sample, sequenced in a study of radiation and T cells in renal cell carcinoma. The assay was immunoSEQ multiplex PCR, and TCRdb's table has in-frame clones only and misses some. The top ten clones hold 15% to 20% of a sample with over 120,000 clones, 65% to 90% of them seen once. The time point is: blood 4 weeks post-SBRT, at nephrectomy. The treatment was: 15 Gy SBRT to primary tumor, nephrectomy 4 weeks later. Source: blood, taken from a patient whose treatment included radiotherapy and nephrectomy. All receptors derive from a woman aged 45-59 years with renal cell carcinoma.

The V and J genes are TRBV13 and TRBJ1-2, with TRBD1 identical over 11 bases. CDR1 and CDR2 (germline): PRHDT, FYEKMQ (reference sequence). The CDR3 length is 16 residues. Unmatched junction bases numbered 6, after V lost 2 bases and J lost 4 bases. The CDR3 sequence: CASSLKGQGVFYGYTF. DNA for the CDR3: TGTGCCAGCAGCTTAAAGGGACAGGGGGTTTTCTATGGCTACACCTTC.

V is TRBV10-3 and J is TRBJ1-3; D is unresolved. CDR1 and CDR2 from the germline V gene are ENHRY and SYGVKD. V lost 4 bases, J lost 0 bases, and 7 bases lay in between. This CDR3 spans 14 amino acids. The CDR3 nucleotides are TGTGCCATCAGTGCGACCGGCTCTGGAAACACCATATATTTT. It specifies CAISATGSGNTIYF.

This sequence joins TRBV6-1 and TRBJ2-2; TRBD2 agrees at 9 bases. Germline V gene sequence: CDR1 MNHNS, CDR2 SASEGT. CDR3 length: 14 residues. V lost 6 bases to trimming and J lost 7 bases; unmatched junction nucleotides: 6. The CDR3 DNA is TGTGCCAGCAGCGGAAGACTAGCGGACGGGGAGCTGTTTTTT. Protein sequence: CASSGRLADGELFF.

The chain recombines TRBV19 with TRBJ2-5; D call uncertain. V lost 6 bases to trimming and J lost 5 bases, with 7 bases between them. This CDR3 comprises 11 residues. The germline gives CDR1 LNHDA, CDR2 SQIVND (reference sequence). CDR3 residues: CASRARETQYF. The CDR3 DNA is TGTGCCAGTAGGGCCCGGGAGACCCAGTACTTC.

V usage is TRBV6-5 and J usage is TRBJ2-1; the match to TRBD2 covers 7 bases. This CDR3 has 14 amino acids. Germline CDR1 MNHEY, CDR2 SVGAGI. Losses at the gene ends were 6 bases for V and 8 bases for J; bases not matched to a gene: 10. CDR3 coding DNA: TGTGCCAGCAGGCCCCCAGCGGGGTTGGATGAGCAGTTCTTC. Protein product: CASRPPAGLDEQFF.

J is TRBJ1-5 and V is TRBV19; D may be TRBD1 (5 bases). The V gene's germline CDR1 is LNHDA and CDR2 SQIVND (reference sequence). This CDR3 comprises 14 residues. The V gene lost 4 bases and the J gene lost 0 bases, with 7 bases spanning the gap. DNA of the CDR3: TGTGCCAGTAGTACAGGGACTAGCAATCAGCCCCAGCATTTT. As protein: CASSTGTSNQPQHF.

This clone was detected only a few times. The rearrangement uses TRBV7-9 and TRBJ2-7; D may be TRBD2 (6 bases). CDR1 is SEHNR and CDR2 is FQNEAQ in the germline V gene (reference sequence). V was pared by 7 bases and J by 6 bases, with 19 bases between. The CDR3 covers 14 residues. The DNA for the CDR3 is TGTGCCAGCACCCGTTCGGAGGGTGGGTTCGAGCAGTACTTC. It encodes CASTRSEGGFEQYF.

The V gene is TRBV7-2, the J gene TRBJ2-3; unclear D gene. V was clipped by 3 bases and J by 5 bases, with 3 bases between them. CDR1 is SGHTA and CDR2 is FQGNSA in the germline V gene. CDR3 length equals 11 residues. In DNA, the CDR3 is TGTGCCAGCAGCTTTAGAGATACGCAGTATTTT. Residues: CASSFRDTQYF.

This sequence joins TRBV11-2 and TRBJ2-3, with 14 bases that match TRBD2. This CDR3 is built from 16 residues. Germline CDR1 reads SGHAT; CDR2 reads FQNNGV. V was pared by 3 bases and J by 2 bases, with 1 base of the junction left unmatched. The chain's CDR3 is CASSLTSGGVTDTQYF. The CDR3 DNA is TGTGCCAGCAGCTTGACTAGCGGGGGGGTCACAGATACGCAGTATTTT. The full variable domain, with the rest looked up from reference TRBV11-2 and TRBJ2-3, is EAGVAQSPRYKIIEKRQSVAFWCNPISGHATLYWYQQILGQGPKLLIQFQNNGVVDDSQLPKDRFSAERLKGVDSTLKIQPAKLEDSAVYLCASSLTSGGVTDTQYFGPGTRLTVL.